This TCR beta chain was captured by sequencing in a study of CD8 T cells in ankylosing spondylitis. Turning to this clonotype: The antigen is undetermined.

By quantitative 5'-RACE with molecular barcodes, the TCR beta libraries were made. One entry per CDR3 protein results from TCRdb running MiXCR on the 5' RACE reads. The data hold 250,000 to 350,000 distinct CDR3 sequences, with around 20% observed a single time. Trimming shortened V by 4 bases and J by 9 bases, and 16 bases separated the two germline ends. CDR3 size: 14 residues. In germline, CDR1 is MNHEY, CDR2 SVGAGI. Study-wide points: Some of these motif variants have turned up before, in reports on reactive arthritis synovial fluid and blood. Seemingly characteristic of ankylosing spondylitis blood was a TCR beta motif consisting of under ten highly homologous variants. Significant enrichment of disease-linked clones was reportedly seen in matched ankylosing spondylitis synovial fluid.

This chain connects TRBV6-5 to TRBJ2-1; D possibly matches TRBD1 or TRBD2 (6 bases each). Sequenced material: blood, either unsorted or a sorted T cell fraction (not recorded which). The receptor was isolated from a male donor with ankylosing spondylitis or in good health (not recorded which). The DNA for the CDR3 is TGTGCCAGCAGTTCCCGGCGGGGCAGGGGTGAGCAGTTCTTC. Protein: CASSSRRGRGEQFF.